The rows below give T cell receptor beta chains drawn from one sample of a study of cytomegalovirus exposure and HLA in healthy donors. The assay was immunoSEQ multiplex PCR, and TCRdb's table has in-frame clones only and misses some. The sample includes some 150,000 clones, roughly 76% of them seen just once. The material sequenced was PBMCs. All receptors derive from a man aged 55 to 70 in good health and CMV-seronegative. Both conserved end residues are part of each CDR3. The D gene is left open where the match is weak. Clone sizes are given selectively: once, few, many, or a class where the clone is expanded.

size	V	J	D	DNA	CDR3
.	TRBV7-8	TRBJ2-7	TRBD1	TGTGCCAGCAGCTTAGCGCAGGGACAGGGTAATTTCTACGAGCAGTACTTC	CASSLAQGQGNFYEQYF
.	TRBV18	TRBJ2-2	TRBD1	TGTGCCAGCTCACCTCGTCCGCAGGGGGCAAACACCGGGGAGCTGTTTTTT	CASSPRPQGANTGELFF
.	TRBV19	TRBJ2-5	TRBD1	TGTGCCAGTAGGGTGACAGGGGGCCAAGAGACCCAGTACTTC	CASRVTGGQETQYF
.	TRBV7-2	TRBJ2-7	TRBD2	TGTGCCAGCAGCCCAATCTCGGGACTAGGCTACTACGAGCAGTACTTC	CASSPISGLGYYEQYF
.	TRBV2	TRBJ2-3	.	TGTGCCAGCAGTGAATCGGATACGCAGTATTTT	CASSESDTQYF
.	TRBV19	TRBJ1-1	.	TGTGCCAGTAGTATTATCCTTCGGACTGAAGCTTTCTTT	CASSIILRTEAFF
once	TRBV6-5	TRBJ1-5	.	TGTGCCAGCAGAAAAAACAGGGATGGCAATCAGCCCCAGCATTTT	CASRKNRDGNQPQHF
.	TRBV7-9	TRBJ2-3	TRBD2	TGTTCCAGCAGCTTAGTGGATCGGACTAGCGTCACAGATACGCAGTATTTT	CSSSLVDRTSVTDTQYF
.	TRBV9	TRBJ2-3	TRBD1	TGTGCCAGCGGACAAAGGGGGCTGGATACGCAGTATTTT	CASGQRGLDTQYF
.	TRBV12-5	TRBJ2-5	TRBD2	TGTGCTAGAACCCCCACACTAGCGGGCGTCCAAGAGACCCAGTACTTC	CARTPTLAGVQETQYF
.	TRBV30	TRBJ1-2	TRBD1	TGTGCCTGGAGTGTACCAGGGACAGGGGCTCGTTATGGCTACACCTTC	CAWSVPGTGARYGYTF
.	TRBV7-7	TRBJ2-5	.	TGTGCCAGCAGCTTAGATTGGACAGCCGAGACCCAGTACTTC	CASSLDWTAETQYF
few	TRBV27	TRBJ2-3	TRBD1	TGTGCCAGCAGTTTACGACAGGGTTCAACAGATACGCAGTATTTT	CASSLRQGSTDTQYF